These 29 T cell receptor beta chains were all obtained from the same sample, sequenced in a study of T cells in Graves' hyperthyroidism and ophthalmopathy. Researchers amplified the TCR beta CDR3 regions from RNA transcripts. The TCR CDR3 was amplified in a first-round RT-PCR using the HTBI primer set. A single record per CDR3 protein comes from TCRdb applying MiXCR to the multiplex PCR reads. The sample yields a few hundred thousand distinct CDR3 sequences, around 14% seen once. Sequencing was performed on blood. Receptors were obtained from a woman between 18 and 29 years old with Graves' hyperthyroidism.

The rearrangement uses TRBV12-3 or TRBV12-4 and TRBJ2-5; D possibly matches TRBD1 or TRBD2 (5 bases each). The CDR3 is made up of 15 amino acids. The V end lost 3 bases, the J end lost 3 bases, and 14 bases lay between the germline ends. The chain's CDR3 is CASSFRGQLKETQYF. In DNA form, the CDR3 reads TGTGCCAGCAGTTTCCGGGGCCAACTTAAAGAGACCCAGTACTTC.

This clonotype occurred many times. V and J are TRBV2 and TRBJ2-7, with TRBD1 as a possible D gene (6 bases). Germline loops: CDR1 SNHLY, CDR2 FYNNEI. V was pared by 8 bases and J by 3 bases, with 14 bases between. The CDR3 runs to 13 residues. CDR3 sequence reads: CASGQTRGYEQYF. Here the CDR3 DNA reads TGTGCCAGCGGACAGACTCGGGGCTACGAGCAGTACTTC.

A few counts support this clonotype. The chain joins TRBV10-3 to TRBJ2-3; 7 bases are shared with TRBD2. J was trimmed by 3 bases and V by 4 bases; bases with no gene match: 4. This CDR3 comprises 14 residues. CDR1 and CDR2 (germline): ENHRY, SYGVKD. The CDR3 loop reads CAISAGGGTDTQYF. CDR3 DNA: TGTGCCATCAGTGCGGGGGGAGGGACAGATACGCAGTATTTT.

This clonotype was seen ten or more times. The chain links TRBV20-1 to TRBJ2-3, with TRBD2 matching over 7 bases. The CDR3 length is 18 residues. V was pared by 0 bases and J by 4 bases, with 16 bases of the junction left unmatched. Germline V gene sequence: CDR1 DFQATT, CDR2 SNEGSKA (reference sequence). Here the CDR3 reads CSARDPSGDWGGSDTQYF. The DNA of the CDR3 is TGCAGTGCTAGAGATCCTTCCGGGGACTGGGGAGGGTCAGATACGCAGTATTTT.

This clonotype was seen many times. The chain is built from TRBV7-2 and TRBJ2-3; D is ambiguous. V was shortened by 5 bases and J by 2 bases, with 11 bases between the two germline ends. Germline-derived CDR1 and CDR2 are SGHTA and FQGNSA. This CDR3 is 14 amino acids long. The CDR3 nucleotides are TGTGCCAGCAGCCGCGCCCCATACACAGATACGCAGTATTTT. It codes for CASSRAPYTDTQYF.

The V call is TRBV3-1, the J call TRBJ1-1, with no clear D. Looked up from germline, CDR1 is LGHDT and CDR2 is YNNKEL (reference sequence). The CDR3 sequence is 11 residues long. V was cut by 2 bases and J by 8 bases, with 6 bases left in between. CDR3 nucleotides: TGTGCCAGCAGCCAAAGCCAGGAAGCTTTCTTT. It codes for CASSQSQEAFF. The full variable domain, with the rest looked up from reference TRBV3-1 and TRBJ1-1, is DTAVSQTPKYLVTQMGNDKSIKCEQNLGHDTMYWYKQDSKKFLKIMFSYNNKELIINETVPNRFSPKSPDKAHLNLHINSLELGDSAVYFCASSQSQEAFFGQGTRLTVV.

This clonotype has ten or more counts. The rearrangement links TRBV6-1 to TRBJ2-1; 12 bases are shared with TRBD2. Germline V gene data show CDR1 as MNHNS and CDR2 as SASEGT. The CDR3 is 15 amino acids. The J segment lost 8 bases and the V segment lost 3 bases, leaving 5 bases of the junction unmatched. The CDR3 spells CASSEETSGSDEQFF. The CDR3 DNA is TGTGCCAGCAGTGAGGAGACTAGCGGGAGTGATGAGCAGTTCTTC.

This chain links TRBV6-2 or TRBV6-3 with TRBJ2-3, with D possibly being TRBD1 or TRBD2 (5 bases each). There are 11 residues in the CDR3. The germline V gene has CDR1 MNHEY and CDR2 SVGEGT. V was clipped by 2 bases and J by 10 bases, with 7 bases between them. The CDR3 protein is CASSYMGPQYF. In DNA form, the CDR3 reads TGTGCCAGCAGTTACATGGGACCGCAGTATTTT.

CDR3 in amino acids: CAWSQIGDRLPSRSYNEQFF. The DNA for the CDR3 is TGTGCCTGGAGTCAAATAGGGGACAGGCTCCCCTCCCGGTCCTACAATGAGCAGTTCTTC. This chain joins TRBV30 and TRBJ2-1, with 8 bases that match TRBD1. Trimming cost V 2 bases and J 1 base; bases outside gene matches: 19. CDR3 length: 20 amino acids. Germline V gene data show CDR1 as GTSNPN and CDR2 as SVGIG (reference sequence).

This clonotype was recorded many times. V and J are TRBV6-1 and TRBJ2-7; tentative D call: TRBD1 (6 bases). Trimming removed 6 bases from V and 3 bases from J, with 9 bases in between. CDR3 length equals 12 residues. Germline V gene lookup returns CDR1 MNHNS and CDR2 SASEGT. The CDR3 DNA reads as TGTGCCAGCAGAGAGGACAGCTACGAGCAGTACTTC. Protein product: CASREDSYEQYF.

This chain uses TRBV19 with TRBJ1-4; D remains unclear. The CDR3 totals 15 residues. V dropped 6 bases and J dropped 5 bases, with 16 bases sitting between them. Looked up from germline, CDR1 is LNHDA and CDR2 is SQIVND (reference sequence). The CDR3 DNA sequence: TGTGCCAGTAGGCAAAAGGCCCCTGGAAATGAAAAACTGTTTTTT. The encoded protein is CASRQKAPGNEKLFF.

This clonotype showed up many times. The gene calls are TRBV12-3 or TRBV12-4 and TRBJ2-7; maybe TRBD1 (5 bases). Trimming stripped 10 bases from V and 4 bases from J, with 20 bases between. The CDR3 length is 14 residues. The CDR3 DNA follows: TGTGCCAAAACCTTTTATGTCACAGGTTACGAGCAGTACTTC. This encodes CAKTFYVTGYEQYF.

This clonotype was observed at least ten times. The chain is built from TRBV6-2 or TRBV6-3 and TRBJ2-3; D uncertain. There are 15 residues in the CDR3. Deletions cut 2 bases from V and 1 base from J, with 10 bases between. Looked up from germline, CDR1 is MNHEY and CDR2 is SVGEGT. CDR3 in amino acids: CASSYRVTGTDTQYF. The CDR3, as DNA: TGTGCCAGCAGTTACCGAGTTACCGGCACAGATACGCAGTATTTT.

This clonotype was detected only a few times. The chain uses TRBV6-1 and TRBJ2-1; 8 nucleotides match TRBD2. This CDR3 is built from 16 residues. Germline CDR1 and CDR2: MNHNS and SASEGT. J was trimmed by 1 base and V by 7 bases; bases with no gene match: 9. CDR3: CASTVNSGESYNEQFF. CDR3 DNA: TGTGCCAGCACCGTTAATAGCGGGGAGTCCTACAATGAGCAGTTCTTC.

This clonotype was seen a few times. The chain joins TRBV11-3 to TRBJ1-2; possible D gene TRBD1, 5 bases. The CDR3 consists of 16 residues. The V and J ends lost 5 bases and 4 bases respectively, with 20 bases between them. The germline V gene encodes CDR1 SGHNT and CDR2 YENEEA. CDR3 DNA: TGTGCCAGCAGCCCTGGGGGGGGGGTCGTTGGCTATGGCTACACCTTC. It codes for CASSPGGGVVGYGYTF.

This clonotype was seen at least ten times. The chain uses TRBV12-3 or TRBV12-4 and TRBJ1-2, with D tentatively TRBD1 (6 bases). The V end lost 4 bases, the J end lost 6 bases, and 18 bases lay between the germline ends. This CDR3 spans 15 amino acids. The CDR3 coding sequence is TGTGCCAGCAGTTCCGGACGGGGGGCGTTGGATGGCTACACCTTC. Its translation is CASSSGRGALDGYTF.

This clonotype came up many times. CDR3 amino acids: CASSLGRGIHEQYF. CDR3 nucleotides: TGTGCCAGCAGCCTCGGTAGGGGAATCCACGAGCAGTACTTC. The chain joins TRBV3-1 to TRBJ2-7; TRBD1 might be the D (5 bases). This CDR3 contains 14 residues. CDR1 is LGHDT and CDR2 is YNNKEL in the germline V gene (reference sequence). V lost 4 bases to trimming and J lost 5 bases, with 15 bases between them.

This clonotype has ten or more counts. The CDR3 DNA reads as TGTGCCAGCAGTCGGCTGGGACTAGCGGCCCAAGAGACCCAGTACTTC. This encodes CASSRLGLAAQETQYF. The V call is TRBV5-4, the J call TRBJ2-5, with TRBD2 identical over 11 bases. The V segment lost 5 bases and the J segment 1 base; nucleotides outside the gene matches: 7. This CDR3 spans 16 amino acids. From germline, CDR1 is SGHNT and CDR2 YYREEE (reference sequence). Complete variable domain (other parts from reference TRBV5-4 and TRBJ2-5): ETGVTQSPTHLIKTRGQQVTLRCSSQSGHNTVSWYQQALGQGPQFIFQYYREEENGRGNFPPRFSGLQFPNYSSELNVNALELDDSALYLCASSRLGLAAQETQYFGPGTRLLVL.

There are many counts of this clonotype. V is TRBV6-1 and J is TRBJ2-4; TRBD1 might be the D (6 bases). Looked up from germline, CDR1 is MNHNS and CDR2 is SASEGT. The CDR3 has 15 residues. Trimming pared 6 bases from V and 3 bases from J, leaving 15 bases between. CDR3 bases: TGTGCCAGCAGGGAGGCAGGGGTAGGCAAAAACATTCAGTACTTC. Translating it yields CASREAGVGKNIQYF.

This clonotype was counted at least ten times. The CDR3, as DNA: TGCAGTGCCTTCGTCGGGTCCCACCACTTCCAAGAGACCCAGTACTTC. Translation gives CSAFVGSHHFQETQYF. This chain joins TRBV20-1 and TRBJ2-5; D gene uncertain. V lost 6 bases and J lost 1, with 21 bases in between. CDR3 size: 16 residues. CDR1 and CDR2 from the germline V gene are DFQATT and SNEGSKA (reference sequence).

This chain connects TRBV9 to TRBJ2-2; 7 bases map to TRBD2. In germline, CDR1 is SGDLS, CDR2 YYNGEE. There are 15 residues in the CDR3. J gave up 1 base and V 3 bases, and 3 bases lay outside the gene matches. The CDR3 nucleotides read TGTGCCAGCAGCGCGTTAGCGGGGAACACCGGGGAGCTGTTTTTT. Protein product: CASSALAGNTGELFF.

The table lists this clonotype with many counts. CDR3 amino acids: CASSLARGYNEQFF. The CDR3 region has the DNA TGTGCCAGCAGCTTAGCGCGGGGGTACAATGAGCAGTTCTTC. The chain uses TRBV7-2 and TRBJ2-1; the match to TRBD2 covers 7 bases. Germline loops: CDR1 SGHTA, CDR2 FQGNSA. Germline trimming cut 0 bases from V and 4 bases from J; bases unmatched to any gene: 0. This CDR3 contains 14 residues.

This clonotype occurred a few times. The CDR3 bases are TGTGCCAGCTCCCCAAGGGGACAGAACCAAGAGACCCAGTACTTC. It specifies CASSPRGQNQETQYF. The chain couples TRBV18 to TRBJ2-5, with 7 bases that match TRBD1. Germline lookup yields CDR1 KGHSH and CDR2 LQKENI. J gave up 0 bases and V 6 bases, and 7 bases lay outside the gene matches. There are 15 residues in the CDR3.

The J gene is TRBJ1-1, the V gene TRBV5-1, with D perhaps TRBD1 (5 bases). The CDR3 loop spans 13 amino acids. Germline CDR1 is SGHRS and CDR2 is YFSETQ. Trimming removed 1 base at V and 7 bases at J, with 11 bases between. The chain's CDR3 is CASSLSAGLEAFF. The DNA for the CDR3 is TGCGCCAGCAGCTTGTCAGCAGGGCTTGAAGCTTTCTTT.

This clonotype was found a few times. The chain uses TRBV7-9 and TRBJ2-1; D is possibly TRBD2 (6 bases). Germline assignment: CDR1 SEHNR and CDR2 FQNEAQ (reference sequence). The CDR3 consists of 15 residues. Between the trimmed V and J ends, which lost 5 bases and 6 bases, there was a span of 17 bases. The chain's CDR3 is CASSLREFRGNEQFF. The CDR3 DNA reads TGTGCCAGCAGCCTTCGGGAGTTTCGGGGCAATGAGCAGTTCTTC.

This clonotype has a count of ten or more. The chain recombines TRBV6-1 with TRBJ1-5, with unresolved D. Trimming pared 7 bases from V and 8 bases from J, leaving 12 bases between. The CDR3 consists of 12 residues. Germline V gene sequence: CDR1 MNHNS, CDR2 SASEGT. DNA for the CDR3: TGTGCCAGCACTGGCCTCGGGGAGCCCCAGCATTTT. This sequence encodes CASTGLGEPQHF.

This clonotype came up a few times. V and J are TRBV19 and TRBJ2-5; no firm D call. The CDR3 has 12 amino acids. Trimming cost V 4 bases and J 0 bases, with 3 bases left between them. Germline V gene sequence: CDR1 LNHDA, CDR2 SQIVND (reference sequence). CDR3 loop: CASSSDQETQYF. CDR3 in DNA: TGTGCCAGTAGTAGCGACCAAGAGACCCAGTACTTC.

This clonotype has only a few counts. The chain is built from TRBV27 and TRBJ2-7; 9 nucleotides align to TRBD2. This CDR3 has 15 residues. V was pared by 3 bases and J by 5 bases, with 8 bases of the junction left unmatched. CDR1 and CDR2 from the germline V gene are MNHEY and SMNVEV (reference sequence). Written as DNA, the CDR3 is TGTGCCAGCAGTTTCGCCGATTCTAGCGGGGACGAGCAGTACTTC. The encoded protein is CASSFADSSGDEQYF.

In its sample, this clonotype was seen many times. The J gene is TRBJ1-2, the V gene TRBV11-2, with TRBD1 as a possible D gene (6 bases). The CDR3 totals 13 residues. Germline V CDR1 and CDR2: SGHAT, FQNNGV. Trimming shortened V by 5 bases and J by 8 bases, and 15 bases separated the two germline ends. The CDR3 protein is CASSIPGTRGYTF. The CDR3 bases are TGTGCCAGCAGCATCCCCGGGACACGAGGCTACACCTTC. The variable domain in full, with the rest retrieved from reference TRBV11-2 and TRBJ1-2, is EAGVAQSPRYKIIEKRQSVAFWCNPISGHATLYWYQQILGQGPKLLIQFQNNGVVDDSQLPKDRFSAERLKGVDSTLKIQPAKLEDSAVYLCASSIPGTRGYTFGSGTRLTVV.